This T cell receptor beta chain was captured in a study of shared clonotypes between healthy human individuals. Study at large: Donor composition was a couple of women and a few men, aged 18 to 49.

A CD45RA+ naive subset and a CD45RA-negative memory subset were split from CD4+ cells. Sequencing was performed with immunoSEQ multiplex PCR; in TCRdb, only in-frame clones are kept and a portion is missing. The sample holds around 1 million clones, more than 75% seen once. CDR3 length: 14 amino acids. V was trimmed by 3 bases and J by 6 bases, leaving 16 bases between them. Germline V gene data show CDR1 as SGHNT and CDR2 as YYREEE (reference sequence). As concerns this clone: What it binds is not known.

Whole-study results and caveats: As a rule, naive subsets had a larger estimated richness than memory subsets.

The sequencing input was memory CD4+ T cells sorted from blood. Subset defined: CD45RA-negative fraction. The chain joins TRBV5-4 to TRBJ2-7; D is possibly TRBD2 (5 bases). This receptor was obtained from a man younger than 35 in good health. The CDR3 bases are TGTGCCAGCAGCTCCATGGCCTTTCGGGGCGAGCAGTACTTC. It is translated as CASSSMAFRGEQYF.